This paragraph reports one TCR beta chain. Its matching antigen is unknown. Amplification of TCR beta CDR3 regions used RNA as the template. An initial round of RT-PCR targeting the TCR CDR3 relied on the HTBI primer set. TCRdb analysed the multiplex PCR reads with MiXCR anew, one entry per CDR3 protein. The table includes 600,000 to 650,000 distinct CDR3 sequences, 20% detected once. The sample originates from a study of T cells in Graves' hyperthyroidism and ophthalmopathy. Across the whole study: Initial diagnosis, before any treatment, was when peripheral blood was collected. The study, taken as a whole, reports: Expanded thyroid clonotypes (above 0.001) were mostly also found in blood. Ophthalmopathy, which appeared later, was predicted by the model a median about 6.8 months before onset.

The CDR3 runs to 12 residues. V lost 6 bases, J lost 4 bases, and 5 bases stayed unmatched. Looked up from germline, CDR1 is SQVTM and CDR2 is ANQGSEA. Uncontrolled infection, other autoimmune disease, pregnancy or lactation excluded patients. This TCR derives from a young man with Graves' ophthalmopathy. The chain couples TRBV29-1 to TRBJ2-7; 8 positions agree with TRBD1. The specimen was blood. CDR3 amino acids: CSVGQVVYEQYF. CDR3 bases: TGCAGCGTGGGACAGGTGGTATACGAGCAGTACTTC.